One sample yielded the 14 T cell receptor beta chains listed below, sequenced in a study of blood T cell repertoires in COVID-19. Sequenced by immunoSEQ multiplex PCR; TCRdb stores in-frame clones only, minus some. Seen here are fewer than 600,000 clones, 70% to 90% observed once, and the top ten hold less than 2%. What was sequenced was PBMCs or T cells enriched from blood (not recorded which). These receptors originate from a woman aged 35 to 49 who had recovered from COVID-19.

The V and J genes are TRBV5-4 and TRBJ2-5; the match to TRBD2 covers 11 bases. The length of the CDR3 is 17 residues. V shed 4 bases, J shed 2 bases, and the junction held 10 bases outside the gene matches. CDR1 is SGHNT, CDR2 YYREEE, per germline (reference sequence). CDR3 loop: CASSHGGLAGGQETQYF. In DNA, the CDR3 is TGTGCCAGCAGCCATGGGGGGTTAGCGGGAGGGCAAGAGACCCAGTACTTC. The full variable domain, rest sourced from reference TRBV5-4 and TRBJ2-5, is ETGVTQSPTHLIKTRGQQVTLRCSSQSGHNTVSWYQQALGQGPQFIFQYYREEENGRGNFPPRFSGLQFPNYSSELNVNALELDDSALYLCASSHGGLAGGQETQYFGPGTRLLVL.

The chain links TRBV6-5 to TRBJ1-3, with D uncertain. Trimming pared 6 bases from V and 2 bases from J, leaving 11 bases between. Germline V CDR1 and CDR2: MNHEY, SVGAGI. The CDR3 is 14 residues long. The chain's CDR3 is CASRSGVAGNTIYF. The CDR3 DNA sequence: TGTGCCAGCAGATCGGGTGTAGCTGGAAACACCATATATTTT.

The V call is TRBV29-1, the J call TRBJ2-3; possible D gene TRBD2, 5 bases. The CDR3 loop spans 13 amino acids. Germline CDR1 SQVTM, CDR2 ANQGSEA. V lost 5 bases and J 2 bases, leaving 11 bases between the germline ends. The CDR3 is CSVYVGVTDTQYF. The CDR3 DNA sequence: TGCAGCGTTTATGTGGGAGTCACAGATACGCAGTATTTT.

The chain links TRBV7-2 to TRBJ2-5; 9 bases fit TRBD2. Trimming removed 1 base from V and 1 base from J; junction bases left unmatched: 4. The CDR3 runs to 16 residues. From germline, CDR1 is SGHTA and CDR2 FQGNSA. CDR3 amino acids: CASSLDLAGVQETQYF. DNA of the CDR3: TGTGCCAGCAGCTTAGACTTAGCGGGAGTCCAAGAGACCCAGTACTTC. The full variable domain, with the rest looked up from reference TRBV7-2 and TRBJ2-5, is GAGVSQSPSNKVTEKGKDVELRCDPISGHTALYWYRQSLGQGLEFLIYFQGNSAPDKSGLPSDRFSAERTGGSVSTLTIQRTQQEDSAVYLCASSLDLAGVQETQYFGPGTRLLVL.

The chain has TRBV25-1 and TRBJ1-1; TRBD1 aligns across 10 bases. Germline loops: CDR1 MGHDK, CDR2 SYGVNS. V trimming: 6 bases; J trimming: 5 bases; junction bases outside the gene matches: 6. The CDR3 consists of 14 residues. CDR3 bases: TGTGCCAGCAGAGCCGGGACAGGGGAAACTGAAGCTTTCTTT. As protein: CASRAGTGETEAFF.

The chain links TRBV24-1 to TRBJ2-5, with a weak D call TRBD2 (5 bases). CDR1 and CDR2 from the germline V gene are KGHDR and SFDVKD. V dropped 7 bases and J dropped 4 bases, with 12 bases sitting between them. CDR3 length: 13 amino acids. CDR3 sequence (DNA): TGTGCCACCAGCCGGGGTGTTCCAGAGACCCAGTACTTC. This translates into CATSRGVPETQYF.

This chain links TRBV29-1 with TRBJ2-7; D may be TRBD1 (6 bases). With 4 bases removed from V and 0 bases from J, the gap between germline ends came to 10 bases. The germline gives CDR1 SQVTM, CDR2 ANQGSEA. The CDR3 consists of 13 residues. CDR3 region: CSVGGRFSYEQYF. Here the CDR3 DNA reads TGCAGCGTTGGGGGGCGGTTCTCCTACGAGCAGTACTTC.

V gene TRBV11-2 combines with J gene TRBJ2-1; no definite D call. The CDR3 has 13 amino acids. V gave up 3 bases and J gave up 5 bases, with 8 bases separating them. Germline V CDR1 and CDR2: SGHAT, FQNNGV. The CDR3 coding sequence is TGTGCCAGCAGCTTTAGCATCGACAATGAGCAGTTCTTC. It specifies CASSFSIDNEQFF.

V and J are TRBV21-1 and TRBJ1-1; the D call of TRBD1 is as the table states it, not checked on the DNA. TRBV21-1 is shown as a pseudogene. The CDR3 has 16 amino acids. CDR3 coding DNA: TGTGCCAGCAGGCTCCCTCAGGGGATGGAGAACACTGAAGCTTTCTTT. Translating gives CASRLPQGMENTEAFF.

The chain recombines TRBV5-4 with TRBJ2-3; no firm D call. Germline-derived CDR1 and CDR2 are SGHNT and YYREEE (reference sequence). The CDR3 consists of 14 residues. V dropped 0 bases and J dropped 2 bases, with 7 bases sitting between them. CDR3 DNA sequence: TGTGCCAGCAGCTTGGGAGGAGCCACAGATACGCAGTATTTT. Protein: CASSLGGATDTQYF.

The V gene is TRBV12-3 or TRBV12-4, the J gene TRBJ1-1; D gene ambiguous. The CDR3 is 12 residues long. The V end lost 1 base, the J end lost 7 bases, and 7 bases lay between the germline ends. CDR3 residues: CASSLGRNEAFF. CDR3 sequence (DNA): TGTGCCAGCAGTTTAGGGAGAAATGAAGCTTTCTTT.

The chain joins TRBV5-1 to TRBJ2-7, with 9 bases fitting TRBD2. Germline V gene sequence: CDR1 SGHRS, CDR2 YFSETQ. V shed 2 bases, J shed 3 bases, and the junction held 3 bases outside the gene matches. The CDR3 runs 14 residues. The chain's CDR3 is CASSFSGSGYEQYF. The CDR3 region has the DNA TGCGCCAGCAGCTTTAGCGGGAGTGGCTACGAGCAGTACTTC.

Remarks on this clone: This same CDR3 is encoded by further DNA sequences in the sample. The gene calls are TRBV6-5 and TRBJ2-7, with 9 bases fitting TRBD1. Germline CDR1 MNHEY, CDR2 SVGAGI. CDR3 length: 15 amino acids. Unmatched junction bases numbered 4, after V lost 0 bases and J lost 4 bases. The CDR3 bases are TGTGCCAGCAGTTACTCGGGGACAGGGTCTTACGAGCAGTACTTC. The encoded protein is CASSYSGTGSYEQYF.

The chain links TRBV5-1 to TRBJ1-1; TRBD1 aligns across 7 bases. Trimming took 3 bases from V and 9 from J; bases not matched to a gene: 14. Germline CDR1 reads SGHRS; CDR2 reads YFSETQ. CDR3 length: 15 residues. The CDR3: CASSSGQTHAPQAFF. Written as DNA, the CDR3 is TGCGCCAGCAGCTCGGGACAGACCCACGCCCCGCAAGCTTTCTTT.